This TCR beta chain was sequenced for a study of shared clonotypes between healthy human individuals. This CDR3 is 20 amino acids long. V gave up 1 base and J gave up 0 bases; unmatched junction bases: 10. CDR1 and CDR2 from the germline V gene are LGHNA and YSLEER. There were no recent acute infections or vaccinations among the donors, who were healthy HIV-negative adults. The data were produced by immunoSEQ multiplex PCR, yet TCRdb's version contains in-frame clones alone and is incomplete. The sample lists millions of clones, over 85% occurring once. The chain joins TRBV4-3 to TRBJ2-1, with 12 nucleotides matching TRBD2. The specimen was naive CD4+ T cells sorted from blood. Noted subset: CD45RA+ positively selected. This clonotype was obtained from a man aged 18 to 29 in good health. The CDR3 loop is CASSQAAGLAGKGSYNEQFF. The CDR3 DNA follows: TGCGCCAGCAGCCAAGCTGCGGGACTAGCGGGTAAGGGCTCCTACAATGAGCAGTTCTTC.